The sequence of this T cell receptor beta chain was determined in a study of T-cell memory formation after mild COVID-19. In the study overall: Among the donors, TCR clusters were largely specific to each donor.

V was pared by 6 bases and J by 4 bases, with 12 bases of the junction left unmatched. The V gene's germline CDR1 is MNHEY and CDR2 SVGAGI. This CDR3 contains 17 residues. TCRdb reprocessed the 5' RACE reads via MiXCR and lists one record per CDR3 protein. Altogether around 530,000 distinct CDR3 sequences are present, roughly 21% being singletons, with the ten largest covering 8.4%. The sequenced sample was PBMCs or a T cell subset sorted from them (not recorded which). This TCR derives from an adult woman who had mild COVID-19 (a few samples of this study predate the infection). Cell type and time point are not known. The chain has TRBV6-5 and TRBJ2-6; 7 bases line up with TRBD1. CDR3 in amino acids: CASSRPSTGTGANVLTF. As DNA, the CDR3 is TGTGCCAGCAGCCGTCCTTCGACAGGGACCGGGGCCAACGTCCTGACTTTC.